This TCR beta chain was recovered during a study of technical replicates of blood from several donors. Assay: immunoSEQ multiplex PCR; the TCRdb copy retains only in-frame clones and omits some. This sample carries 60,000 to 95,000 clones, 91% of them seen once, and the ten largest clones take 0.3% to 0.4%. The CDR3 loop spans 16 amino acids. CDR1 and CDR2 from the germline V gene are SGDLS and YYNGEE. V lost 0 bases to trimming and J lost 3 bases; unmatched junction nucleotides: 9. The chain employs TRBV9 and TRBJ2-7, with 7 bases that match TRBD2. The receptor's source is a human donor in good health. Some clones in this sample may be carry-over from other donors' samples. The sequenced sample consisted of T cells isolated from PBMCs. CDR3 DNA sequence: TGTGCCAGCAGCGTAGCTACCAGCGGGATGGGCTACGAGCAGTACTTC. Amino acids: CASSVATSGMGYEQYF.